Below, 15 T cell receptor beta chains from the same sample are listed, as sequenced in a study of cytomegalovirus exposure and HLA in healthy donors. Sequencing used immunoSEQ multiplex PCR; TCRdb keeps in-frame clones, though not all of them. The sample lists under 65,000 clones; roughly 94% were seen once. The sequenced sample was PBMCs. The receptors shown here come from a woman younger than 30 in good health and CMV-seropositive.

The genes are TRBV5-1 and TRBJ2-5, with 10 bases identical to TRBD2. CDR1 is SGHRS and CDR2 is YFSETQ in the germline V gene. V dropped 4 bases and J dropped 5; count of bases not matched to a gene: 8. This CDR3 has 15 residues. The CDR3 nucleotides read TGCGCCAGCAGCCCGACGAGCGGGAGGGGGGAGACCCAGTACTTC. Protein sequence: CASSPTSGRGETQYF.

The chain couples TRBV28 to TRBJ1-4; D unclear. This CDR3 spans 17 amino acids. Germline V gene sequence: CDR1 MDHEN, CDR2 SYDVKM. V shed 4 bases and J shed 0 bases, with 15 bases lying between them. DNA for the CDR3: TGTGCCAGCAGTTCCCTAGGGCCGGGATCAACTAATGAAAAACTGTTTTTT. Translation: CASSSLGPGSTNEKLFF.

This sequence joins TRBV7-6 and TRBJ2-5; D is undetermined. The CDR3 length is 14 residues. The germline V gene encodes CDR1 SGHVS and CDR2 FNYEAQ. V was cut by 6 bases and J by 0 bases, with 11 bases left in between. CDR3 bases: TGTGCCAGCAGTCTAGACCCGTACCAAGAGACCCAGTACTTC. Its protein is CASSLDPYQETQYF.

The J gene is TRBJ1-4, the V gene TRBV4-1; weak D call: TRBD1 (5 bases). V was trimmed by 0 bases and J by 5 bases, leaving 10 bases between them. The CDR3 is 15 residues long. CDR1 and CDR2 from the germline V gene are MGHRA and YSYEKL. CDR3 bases: TGCGCCAGCAGCCAAGATAGGCAGGGAAATGAAAAACTGTTTTTT. Amino acids: CASSQDRQGNEKLFF.

V usage is TRBV27 and J usage is TRBJ2-5, with 9 bases lining up with TRBD2. This CDR3 has 15 amino acids. The germline V gene has CDR1 MNHEY and CDR2 SMNVEV (reference sequence). J lost 9 bases, V lost 6 bases, and 14 bases had no gene match. The CDR3 sequence: CASRGWAGGLWSQYF. The CDR3 DNA reads as TGTGCCAGCAGGGGGTGGGCGGGGGGGCTTTGGTCCCAGTACTTC.

In its sample, this clone was seen once. The gene calls are TRBV6-1 and TRBJ1-4; D is ambiguous. CDR3 size: 15 residues. CDR1 and CDR2 from the germline V gene are MNHNS and SASEGT. The V end was cut by 6 bases, the J end by 7 bases, with 18 bases between. CDR3 DNA sequence: TGTGCCAGCAGGATCCGGGAGGGCCATTCTGAAAAACTGTTTTTT. This translates into CASRIREGHSEKLFF.

By share, this clone counts as medium-sized. This chain uses TRBV4-3 with TRBJ2-1; TRBD1 matches at 7 bases. J was trimmed by 6 bases and V by 0 bases; bases with no gene match: 5. CDR3 length equals 15 residues. CDR1 is LGHNA and CDR2 is YSLEER in the germline V gene. CDR3 protein: CASSQDLGTANEQFF. In DNA, the CDR3 is TGCGCCAGCAGCCAAGATTTAGGGACAGCCAATGAGCAGTTCTTC.

The chain uses TRBV18 and TRBJ1-1; TRBD1 agrees at 7 bases. In germline, CDR1 is KGHSH, CDR2 LQKENI. This CDR3 comprises 15 residues. V lost 2 bases to trimming and J lost 9 bases; unmatched junction nucleotides: 12. The CDR3 nucleotides read TGTGCCAGCTCACCAGGAACAGGGGAGGTTCTGAAAGCTTTCTTT. Translation gives CASSPGTGEVLKAFF. Together with reference TRBV18 and TRBJ1-1, the CDR3 gives the full variable domain: NAGVMQNPRHLVRRRGQEARLRCSPMKGHSHVYWYRQLPEEGLKFMVYLQKENIIDESGMPKERFSAEFPKEGPSILRIQQVVRGDSAAYFCASSPGTGEVLKAFFGQGTRLTVV.

The chain carries TRBV7-2 and TRBJ2-5, with unresolved D. The CDR3 is made up of 14 amino acids. The germline V gene encodes CDR1 SGHTA and CDR2 FQGNSA. V lost 2 bases, J lost 1 base, and 8 bases lay in between. For the CDR3, the DNA is TGTGCCAGCAGCTTATTACACCCCCAAGAGACCCAGTACTTC. This codes for CASSLLHPQETQYF.

The gene calls are TRBV4-3 and TRBJ2-3; D is perhaps TRBD2 (6 bases). CDR1 LGHNA and CDR2 YSLEER come from the germline V gene. Trimming stripped 6 bases from V and 2 bases from J, with 15 bases between. This CDR3 spans 15 amino acids. The CDR3 nucleotides read TGCGCCAGCAGTCGAGCAGGGCGGGACACAGATACGCAGTATTTT. Translation: CASSRAGRDTDTQYF.

The chain uses TRBV29-1 and TRBJ1-4; tentative D call: TRBD1 (5 bases). Deletions cut 6 bases from V and 12 bases from J, with 14 bases between. CDR1 and CDR2 from the germline V gene are SQVTM and ANQGSEA. The CDR3 is 11 residues long. The CDR3 DNA is TGCAGCGTGGGGGGGAATGTAGAACTGTTTTTT. Encoded protein: CSVGGNVELFF.

This chain uses TRBV6-5 with TRBJ1-4; 9 positions match TRBD1. The germline V gene encodes CDR1 MNHEY and CDR2 SVGAGI. Losses at the gene ends were 0 bases for V and 7 bases for J; bases not matched to a gene: 3. The CDR3 runs 15 residues. CDR3 loop: CASSYSGTGFEKLFF. The CDR3 DNA is TGTGCCAGCAGTTACTCCGGGACAGGGTTTGAAAAACTGTTTTTT.

This clone showed up just once. The chain uses TRBV5-1 and TRBJ2-3; no reliable D call. V lost 2 bases and J lost 0, with 13 bases in between. The length of the CDR3 is 16 residues. Germline V CDR1 and CDR2: SGHRS, YFSETQ. CDR3 region: CASSLMILRSTDTQYF. The CDR3 region has the DNA TGCGCCAGCAGCTTAATGATCCTTAGAAGCACAGATACGCAGTATTTT.

The chain joins TRBV2 to TRBJ1-2; 8 nucleotides line up with TRBD1. CDR1 and CDR2 (germline): SNHLY, FYNNEI. The trim removed 6 bases at V and 8 bases at J, leaving 2 bases unmatched. This CDR3 is built from 11 residues. The CDR3 DNA is TGTGCCAGCAGGAGGACAGGGGGCTACACCTTC. This sequence encodes CASRRTGGYTF.

This chain joins TRBV11-2 and TRBJ1-1; 9 positions match TRBD1. The junction had 3 bases not matched to a gene; V was cut back by 5 bases and J by 2 bases. The CDR3 is made up of 14 amino acids. The germline gives CDR1 SGHAT, CDR2 FQNNGV. CDR3 sequence reads: CASSITGGNTEAFF. The DNA for the CDR3 is TGTGCCAGCAGCATAACAGGGGGCAACACTGAAGCTTTCTTT.